The 25 T cell receptor beta chains listed next were all sequenced from one sample in a study of regulatory T cells in long-lasting Graves disease. Arm-PCR of CDR3 regions with iRepertoire HTBI primers generated TCR beta libraries. TCRdb called the multiplex PCR reads again in MiXCR, with one record for every CDR3 protein. In the table there are hundreds of thousands of distinct CDR3 sequences, 16% of which are singletons. Time point meaning: newly diagnosed GD, antithyroid drugs for less than 3 months. RNA isolated from PBMCs was used to make the TCR library. In addition, the sample was reused for a study of T cells in Graves' hyperthyroidism and ophthalmopathy.

Material: peripheral blood mononuclear cells (PBMCs), obtained at new diagnosis, from a patient treated with antithyroid drugs. The receptors shown here come from a man younger than 35 with Graves disease.

This clonotype has at least ten counts. The CDR3 DNA is TGTGCCAGCAGCGTCGGGATTAATGCGTACAATGAGCAGTTCTTC. As protein: CASSVGINAYNEQFF. This chain connects TRBV9 to TRBJ2-1, with a weak D call TRBD2 (5 bases). Germline CDR1 SGDLS, CDR2 YYNGEE. V lost 2 bases, J lost 4 bases, and 13 bases lay in between. The CDR3 spans 15 residues. Supplemented by reference TRBV9 and TRBJ2-1, the full variable domain reads DSGVTQTPKHLITATGQRVTLRCSPRSGDLSVYWYQQSLDQGLQFLIQYYNGEERAKGNILERFSAQQFPDLHSELNLSSLELGDSALYFCASSVGINAYNEQFFGPGTRLTVL.

This clonotype was seen only a few times. A much larger clonotype is one base distant, so this may be a read error. The gene calls are TRBV27 and TRBJ2-2; TRBD2 matches 7 bases. Germline assignment: CDR1 MNHEY and CDR2 SMNVEV (reference sequence). The CDR3 length is 18 residues. V was pared by 3 bases and J by 6 bases, with 16 bases of the junction left unmatched. The CDR3 DNA sequence: TGTGCCAGCAGTTTTCATATAACTAGCGAGAGAGTCGCCGGGGAGCTGTTTTTT. It yields the protein CASSFHITSERVAGELFF.

This clonotype was picked up many times. The gene calls are TRBV20-1 and TRBJ2-3; TRBD2 aligns across 9 bases. CDR3 length: 14 amino acids. Germline V gene lookup returns CDR1 DFQATT and CDR2 SNEGSKA (reference sequence). V gave up 4 bases and J gave up 5 bases; unmatched junction bases: 7. This chain's CDR3 is CSAITSGRGDTQYF. DNA for the CDR3: TGCAGTGCTATAACTAGCGGGCGGGGAGATACGCAGTATTTT.

V usage is TRBV19 and J usage is TRBJ2-6, with D uncertain. The ends were cut back, 7 bases at V and 4 bases at J, with 5 bases in the middle. The germline V gene encodes CDR1 LNHDA and CDR2 SQIVND (reference sequence). CDR3 length: 12 residues. In DNA form, the CDR3 reads TGTGCCAGTACCAAAGGGGCCAACGTCCTGACTTTC. Amino acids: CASTKGANVLTF.

This clonotype was seen many times. V is TRBV29-1 and J is TRBJ2-3, with 8 positions matching TRBD1. Germline-derived CDR1 and CDR2 are SQVTM and ANQGSEA. With V trimmed by 6 bases and J by 2 bases, 7 bases remained unmatched. The CDR3 length is 14 residues. The CDR3 region has the DNA TGCAGCGTACGACAGGGGCAACACACAGATACGCAGTATTTT. This gives the protein CSVRQGQHTDTQYF.

This clonotype was seen many times. The chain recombines TRBV7-9 with TRBJ2-7; D gene ambiguous. The V gene's germline CDR1 is SEHNR and CDR2 FQNEAQ (reference sequence). The CDR3 runs to 16 residues. V gave up 5 bases and J gave up 0 bases, with 17 bases separating them. CDR3 in amino acids: CASSLLTGSASYEQYF. CDR3 coding DNA: TGTGCCAGCAGCCTTCTGACCGGGTCAGCCTCCTACGAGCAGTACTTC.

This clonotype was seen only a few times. This chain joins TRBV6-8 and TRBJ2-7; 11 bases are shared with TRBD2. J lost 4 bases, V lost 0 bases, and 2 bases had no gene match. This CDR3 contains 15 residues. Germline V gene sequence: CDR1 MNHGY, CDR2 SAAAGT. Here the CDR3 DNA reads TGTGCCAGCAGTTACTCGGGACTAGCGGAATACGAGCAGTACTTC. It is translated as CASSYSGLAEYEQYF.

The V call is TRBV6-5, the J call TRBJ1-2, with TRBD1 identical over 7 bases. J lost 8 bases, V lost 2 bases, and 11 bases had no gene match. CDR1 and CDR2 from the germline V gene are MNHEY and SVGAGI. The CDR3 is made up of 15 amino acids. CDR3 bases: TGTGCCAGCAGTTACCGGGGGCAGGGGGAGTACGGCTACACCTTC. Protein product: CASSYRGQGEYGYTF.

This clonotype was detected many times. The rearrangement links TRBV3-1 to TRBJ2-7; no reliable D call. CDR1 is LGHDT and CDR2 is YNNKEL in the germline V gene (reference sequence). V lost 0 bases to trimming and J lost 9 bases, with 9 bases between them. The CDR3 spans 12 residues. CDR3 sequence (DNA): TGTGCCAGCAGCCAAGATAGGGATCGGCAGTACTTC. Translated: CASSQDRDRQYF.

This sequence joins TRBV25-1 and TRBJ2-7; 15 nucleotides match TRBD2. The trim removed 4 bases at V and 4 bases at J, leaving 8 bases unmatched. This CDR3 is 17 amino acids long. The germline V gene has CDR1 MGHDK and CDR2 SYGVNS. The DNA for the CDR3 is TGTGCCAGCAGTGGCGGACTAGCGGGAGGGTTCCCATACGAGCAGTACTTC. Translated: CASSGGLAGGFPYEQYF.

The chain uses TRBV7-9 and TRBJ2-2, with 14 bases aligning to TRBD2. Germline CDR1 is SEHNR and CDR2 is FQNEAQ (reference sequence). V trimming: 7 bases; J trimming: 2 bases; junction bases outside the gene matches: 12. This CDR3 has 19 amino acids. DNA of the CDR3: TGTGCCAGCAACTTGGGGACTAGCGGGAGTTGGGTTAACACCGGGGAGCTGTTTTTT. As protein: CASNLGTSGSWVNTGELFF.

Ten or more counts support this clonotype. CDR3 sequence: CSARGANQPQHF. The CDR3 DNA reads as TGCAGTGCTAGAGGAGCAAATCAGCCCCAGCATTTT. The chain uses TRBV20-1 and TRBJ1-5; D not resolved. The CDR3 is 12 amino acids. The V gene lost 1 base and the J gene lost 4 bases, with 5 bases spanning the gap. Germline CDR1 reads DFQATT; CDR2 reads SNEGSKA (reference sequence).

The CDR3 DNA reads as TGTGCCAGCAGTCTACGACCGGGACAGGGGAACACTGAAGCTTTCTTT. It yields the protein CASSLRPGQGNTEAFF. The chain has TRBV6-1 and TRBJ1-1; 9 bases agree with TRBD1. CDR3 length equals 16 residues. Germline V gene data show CDR1 as MNHNS and CDR2 as SASEGT. Trimming took 5 bases from V and 1 from J; bases not matched to a gene: 8.

This clonotype was found many times. The chain is built from TRBV20-1 and TRBJ2-2; D possibly corresponds to TRBD2 (5 bases). The CDR3 runs to 13 residues. Per germline, CDR1 DFQATT and CDR2 SNEGSKA (reference sequence). V was shortened by 6 bases and J by 4 bases, with 12 bases between the two germline ends. CDR3 residues: CSASSAGTGELFF. The CDR3 DNA reads as TGCAGTGCGAGTAGCGCGGGCACCGGGGAGCTGTTTTTT.

This chain uses TRBV27 with TRBJ2-5; the D is unclear. Between the trimmed V and J ends, which lost 9 bases and 1 base, there was a span of 9 bases. The CDR3 is made up of 12 amino acids. CDR1 and CDR2 from the germline V gene are MNHEY and SMNVEV (reference sequence). Here the CDR3 DNA reads TGTGCCAGGACAAGGCCCCAAGAGACCCAGTACTTC. Translated, it gives CARTRPQETQYF.

This chain joins TRBV6-1 and TRBJ2-4; tentative D call: TRBD1 (5 bases). CDR1 is MNHNS and CDR2 is SASEGT in the germline V gene. The CDR3 runs to 15 residues. Trimming cost V 7 bases and J 0 bases, with 13 bases left between them. DNA of the CDR3: TGTGCCAGCACCCAAGGGGTATTAGCCAAAAACATTCAGTACTTC. The encoded protein is CASTQGVLAKNIQYF.

The sample holds many counts of this clonotype. The chain combines TRBV11-1 with TRBJ2-1; TRBD2 might be the D (5 bases). Looked up from germline, CDR1 is SGHAT and CDR2 is FQDESV (reference sequence). This CDR3 comprises 17 residues. The V gene lost 6 bases and the J gene lost 0 bases, with 18 bases spanning the gap. CDR3 bases: TGTGCCAGCAGAGGGCCCCGAGCGGAGAGCTCCTACAATGAGCAGTTCTTC. It is translated as CASRGPRAESSYNEQFF.

This clonotype has only a few counts. This chain links TRBV10-3 with TRBJ2-5; possibly TRBD2 for D (6 bases). Germline-derived CDR1 and CDR2 are ENHRY and SYGVKD. The CDR3 spans 14 residues. V lost 9 bases and J lost 4, with 18 bases in between. Here the CDR3 reads CAIGGDQGPETQYF. The CDR3 nucleotides read TGTGCCATTGGAGGGGACCAGGGCCCAGAGACCCAGTACTTC.

The genes are TRBV3-1 and TRBJ1-1, with a weak D call TRBD1 (5 bases). Germline-derived CDR1 and CDR2 are LGHDT and YNNKEL (reference sequence). V lost 1 base to trimming and J lost 2 bases, with 11 bases between them. This CDR3 is built from 15 residues. The CDR3 DNA reads as TGTGCCAGCAGCCAAGGGACCAGGGCAAACACTGAAGCTTTCTTT. Protein: CASSQGTRANTEAFF. Supplemented by reference TRBV3-1 and TRBJ1-1, the full variable domain reads DTAVSQTPKYLVTQMGNDKSIKCEQNLGHDTMYWYKQDSKKFLKIMFSYNNKELIINETVPNRFSPKSPDKAHLNLHINSLELGDSAVYFCASSQGTRANTEAFFGQGTRLTVV.

This chain links TRBV9 with TRBJ2-3, with a possible D match to TRBD2 (6 bases). CDR1 and CDR2 (germline): SGDLS, YYNGEE. The ends were cut back, 0 bases at V and 6 bases at J, with 17 bases in the middle. The CDR3 has 16 residues. CDR3 sequence (DNA): TGTGCCAGCAGCGTAGAGGAGGGCGGGAAGTATGATACGCAGTATTTT. Protein sequence: CASSVEEGGKYDTQYF.

The genes are TRBV27 and TRBJ2-7; TRBD1 agrees at 7 bases. The CDR3 contains 12 residues. V trimming: 9 bases; J trimming: 5 bases; junction bases outside the gene matches: 7. Germline V gene lookup returns CDR1 MNHEY and CDR2 SMNVEV (reference sequence). CDR3: CASPHRGDEQYF. The CDR3 DNA sequence: TGTGCCAGTCCCCACAGGGGAGACGAGCAGTACTTC.

The chain has TRBV5-1 and TRBJ2-3; TRBD2 matches 9 bases. J gave up 1 base and V 0 bases, and 6 bases lay outside the gene matches. The CDR3 runs 17 residues. CDR1 is SGHRS and CDR2 is YFSETQ in the germline V gene. The CDR3 loop is CASSLARGRAGTDTQYF. The CDR3, as DNA: TGCGCCAGCAGCTTGGCCCGCGGGAGGGCGGGCACAGATACGCAGTATTTT.

This clonotype was counted many times. The chain joins TRBV2 to TRBJ1-2; D is possibly TRBD1 (5 bases). This CDR3 has 15 amino acids. CDR1 and CDR2 (germline): SNHLY, FYNNEI. V was cut by 6 bases and J by 4 bases, with 18 bases left in between. The CDR3 sequence: CASSDRDQGIYGYTF. The CDR3 nucleotides read TGTGCCAGCAGCGATCGGGATCAGGGTATCTATGGCTACACCTTC.

This clonotype was recorded a few times. The genes are TRBV5-6 and TRBJ2-2, with D tentatively TRBD1 or TRBD2 (6 bases each). Germline CDR1 SGHDT, CDR2 YYEEEE. The CDR3 runs to 17 residues. The V end lost 0 bases, the J end lost 5 bases, and 17 bases lay between the germline ends. CDR3 in amino acids: CASSLAGDAGQTGELFF. DNA for the CDR3: TGTGCCAGCAGCTTGGCGGGGGACGCGGGACAAACCGGGGAGCTGTTTTTT.

The rearrangement links TRBV6-1 to TRBJ2-1; possibly TRBD2 for D (6 bases). Germline loops: CDR1 MNHNS, CDR2 SASEGT. The length of the CDR3 is 15 residues. Trimming shortened V by 6 bases and J by 1 base, and 13 bases separated the two germline ends. CDR3 loop: CASSTRDLSYNEQFF. The DNA for the CDR3 is TGTGCCAGCAGCACCCGGGACTTATCCTACAATGAGCAGTTCTTC.